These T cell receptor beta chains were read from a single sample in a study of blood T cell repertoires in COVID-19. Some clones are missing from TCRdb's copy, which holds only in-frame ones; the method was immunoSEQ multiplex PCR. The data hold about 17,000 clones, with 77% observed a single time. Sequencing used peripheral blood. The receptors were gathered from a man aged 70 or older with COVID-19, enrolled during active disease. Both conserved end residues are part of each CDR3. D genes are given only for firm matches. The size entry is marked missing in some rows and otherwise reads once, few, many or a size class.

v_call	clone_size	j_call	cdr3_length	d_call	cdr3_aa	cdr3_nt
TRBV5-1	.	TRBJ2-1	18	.	CASSLNGPGAAGDNEQFF	TGCGCCAGCAGCTTGAACGGACCGGGAGCCGCTGGGGACAATGAGCAGTTCTTC
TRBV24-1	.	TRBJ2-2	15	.	CATKDGAANTGELFF	TGTGCCACCAAGGATGGGGCAGCGAACACCGGGGAGCTGTTTTTT
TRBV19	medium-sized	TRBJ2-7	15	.	CASSIGGGAGSEQYF	TGTGCCAGTAGTATAGGAGGGGGGGCCGGCAGCGAGCAGTACTTC
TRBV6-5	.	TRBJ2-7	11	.	CASSFLYEQYF	TGTGCCAGCAGTTTTCTCTACGAGCAGTACTTC
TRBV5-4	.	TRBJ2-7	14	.	CASSLDPYLREQYF	TGTGCCAGCAGCTTGGACCCCTACCTGAGAGAGCAGTACTTC
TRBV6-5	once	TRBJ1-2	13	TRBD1	CASRGTGVDGYTF	TGTGCCAGCAGAGGGACAGGGGTGGATGGCTACACCTTC
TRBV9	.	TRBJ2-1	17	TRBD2	CASSPPAGGTSYNEQFF	TGTGCCAGCAGCCCCCCGGCGGGAGGGACCTCCTACAATGAGCAGTTCTTC
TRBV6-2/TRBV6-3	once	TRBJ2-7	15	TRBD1	CASSYSGDRTYEQYF	TGTGCCAGCAGTTACTCGGGGGACAGAACCTACGAGCAGTACTTC
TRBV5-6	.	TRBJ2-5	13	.	CASSLRYQETQYF	TGTGCCAGCAGCTTGCGGTACCAAGAGACCCAGTACTTC
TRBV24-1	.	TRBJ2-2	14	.	CATSDDRSPGELFF	TGTGCCACCAGTGATGACAGGTCCCCCGGGGAGCTGTTTTTT
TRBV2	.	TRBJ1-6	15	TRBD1	CASSVRQGNNSPLHF	TGTGCCAGCAGTGTTAGACAGGGGAATAATTCACCCCTCCACTTT
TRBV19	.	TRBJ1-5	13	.	CASSTMVYQPQHF	TGTGCCAGTAGTACTATGGTTTATCAGCCCCAGCATTTT
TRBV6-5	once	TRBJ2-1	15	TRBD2	CASSYLGGGANEQFF	TGTGCCAGCAGTTACTTGGGCGGGGGGGCCAATGAGCAGTTCTTC
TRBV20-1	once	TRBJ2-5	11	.	CSAWTMGTQYF	TGCAGTGCTTGGACTATGGGGACCCAGTACTTC
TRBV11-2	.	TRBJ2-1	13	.	CASTISGYNEQFF	TGTGCCAGCACCATTAGCGGTTACAATGAGCAGTTCTTC
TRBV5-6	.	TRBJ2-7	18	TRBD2	CASSSLAGGHGSPYEQYF	TGTGCCAGCAGCTCACTAGCGGGGGGACACGGGTCCCCCTACGAGCAGTACTTC
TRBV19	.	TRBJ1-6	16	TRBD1	CASSSRTGGALSPLHF	TGTGCCAGTAGTTCGCGGACAGGGGGCGCATTATCACCCCTCCACTTT
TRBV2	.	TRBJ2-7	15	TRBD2	CASSEDLAASYEQYF	TGTGCCAGCAGTGAAGACCTAGCGGCCTCCTACGAGCAGTACTTC
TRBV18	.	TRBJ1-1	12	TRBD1	CASSSMTGDAFF	TGTGCCAGCTCATCGATGACAGGGGATGCTTTCTTT
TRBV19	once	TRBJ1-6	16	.	CASSRQGSSYNSPLHF	TGTGCCAGTAGTCGCCAGGGGAGCTCCTATAATTCACCCCTCCACTTT
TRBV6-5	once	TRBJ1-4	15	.	CASSYVPDSNEKLFF	TGTGCCAGCAGTTACGTCCCGGACAGTAATGAAAAACTGTTTTTT
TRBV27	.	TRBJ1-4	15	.	CASSLFGTKDEKLFF	TGTGCCAGCAGTTTATTTGGGACAAAGGATGAAAAACTGTTTTTT
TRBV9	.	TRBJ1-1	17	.	CASSVVGYGLKDTEAFF	TGTGCCAGCAGCGTAGTAGGTTATGGACTCAAGGACACTGAAGCTTTCTTT
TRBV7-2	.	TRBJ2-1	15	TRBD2	CASRPPGGGRNEQFF	TGTGCCAGCAGGCCACCTGGCGGGGGGCGCAATGAGCAGTTCTTC
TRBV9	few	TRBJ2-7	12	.	CASSVGAQEQYF	TGTGCCAGCAGCGTTGGGGCGCAGGAGCAGTACTTC
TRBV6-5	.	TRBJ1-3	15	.	CASSYSHVPGNTIYF	TGTGCCAGCAGTTACTCACATGTACCTGGAAACACCATATATTTT
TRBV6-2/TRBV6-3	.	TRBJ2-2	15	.	CASSPGHANTGELFF	TGTGCCAGCAGTCCGGGACACGCGAACACCGGGGAGCTGTTTTTT
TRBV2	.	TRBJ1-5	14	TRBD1	CASSEDRGIQPQHF	TGTGCCAGCAGTGAGGACAGGGGTATTCAGCCCCAGCATTTT
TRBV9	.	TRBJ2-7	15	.	CASSVEIGSTYEQYF	TGTGCCAGCAGCGTAGAAATCGGGAGTACCTACGAGCAGTACTTC
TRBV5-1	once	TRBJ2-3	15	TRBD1	CASSLGDRGTDTQYF	TGCGCCAGCAGCTTGGGGGACAGGGGGACAGATACGCAGTATTTT
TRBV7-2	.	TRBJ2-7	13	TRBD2	CASSQGTSREQYF	TGTGCCAGCAGCCAAGGGACTAGCAGAGAGCAGTACTTC
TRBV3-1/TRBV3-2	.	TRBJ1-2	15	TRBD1	CASSKRGTGDYGYTF	TGTGCCAGCAGCAAAAGGGGCACAGGGGACTATGGCTACACCTTC
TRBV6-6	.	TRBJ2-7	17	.	CASSPPVAGLRRYEQYF	TGTGCCAGCAGTCCCCCCGTTGCAGGACTGAGACGTTACGAGCAGTACTTC
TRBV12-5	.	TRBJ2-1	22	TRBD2	CASGFGTVVALAGGPSHNEQFF	TGTGCTAGTGGTTTTGGGACTGTGGTTGCACTAGCGGGAGGGCCATCCCACAATGAGCAGTTCTTC
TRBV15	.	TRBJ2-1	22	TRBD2	CATRRGATSGRLRGRADNEQFF	TGTGCCACCAGAAGAGGGGCGACTAGCGGGAGGTTGAGGGGACGGGCAGACAATGAGCAGTTCTTC
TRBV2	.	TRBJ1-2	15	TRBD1	CASSPRTGGSYGYTF	TGTGCCAGCAGCCCTAGGACAGGAGGGAGCTATGGCTACACCTTC
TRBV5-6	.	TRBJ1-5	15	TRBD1	CASSDGTGGYQPQHF	TGTGCCAGCAGCGACGGGACAGGGGGCTATCAGCCCCAGCATTTT
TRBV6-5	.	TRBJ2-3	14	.	CASKKQGLTDTQYF	TGTGCCAGCAAGAAGCAGGGTTTGACAGATACGCAGTATTTT
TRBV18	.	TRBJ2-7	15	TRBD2	CASSHGLASSYEQYF	TGTGCCAGCTCACACGGACTAGCGTCCTCCTACGAGCAGTACTTC
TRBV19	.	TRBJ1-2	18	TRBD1	CASIKKDPGTGGSYGYTF	TGTGCCAGTATTAAAAAGGACCCCGGGACAGGAGGAAGCTATGGCTACACCTTC
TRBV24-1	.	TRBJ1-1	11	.	CATSHDTEAFF	TGTGCCACCAGTCATGACACTGAAGCTTTCTTT
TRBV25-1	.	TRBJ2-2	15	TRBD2	CASQLAGVGTGELFF	TGTGCCAGCCAGCTAGCGGGAGTGGGGACCGGGGAGCTGTTTTTT
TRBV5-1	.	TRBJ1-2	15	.	CASSLGQATGYGYTF	TGCGCCAGCAGCTTGGGACAGGCCACGGGGTATGGCTACACCTTC